The rows below give T cell receptor beta chains drawn from one sample of a study of cytomegalovirus exposure and HLA in healthy donors. The table came from immunoSEQ multiplex PCR; TCRdb's copy has only in-frame clones and leaves some out. The sample holds about 190,000 clones; 86% are singletons and the top ten take 0.31%. The material sequenced was PBMCs. The receptors here all came from a woman aged 30 to 39 in good health and CMV-seronegative. The CDR3 runs from the conserved cysteine through the conserved F or W. A D gene is named only where the DNA matches it firmly. Clone size is not always given. Where it is, it says once, few, many or a class for expanded clones.

>TRBD1|15|-|TRBV15|TRBJ2-7
CATSRPGQGAYEQYF
TGTGCCACCAGCAGGCCGGGACAGGGGGCCTACGAGCAGTACTTC
>-|15|-|TRBV19|TRBJ1-4
CASSPSGATNEKLFF
TGTGCCAGTAGTCCGTCAGGGGCAACTAATGAAAAACTGTTTTTT
>-|14|-|TRBV28|TRBJ1-1
CASSFGGAATEAFF
TGTGCCAGCAGTTTTGGGGGCGCGGCCACTGAAGCTTTCTTT
>-|15|-|TRBV11-2|TRBJ2-7
CASTPGQGPYYEQYF
TGTGCCAGCACCCCAGGGCAGGGCCCATACTACGAGCAGTACTTC
>-|14|once|TRBV28|TRBJ1-1
CASYPRRGGDKAFF
TGTGCCAGTTACCCCCGGAGGGGGGGGGATAAAGCTTTCTTT
>-|13|-|TRBV7-7|TRBJ2-3
CASSLSVSDTQYF
TGTGCTAGCAGCCTGTCAGTTTCAGATACGCAGTATTTT
>-|16|-|TRBV4-1|TRBJ2-3
CASSQDRTRGTDTQYF
TGCGCCAGCAGCCAAGATAGGACTAGGGGGACAGATACGCAGTATTTT
>TRBD2|15|-|TRBV11-2|TRBJ2-1
CASSLIPGGSNEQFF
TGTGCCAGCAGCCTAATCCCCGGGGGGTCCAATGAGCAGTTCTTC
>-|14|-|TRBV29-1|TRBJ2-7
CSAEGRSPPYEQYF
TGCAGCGCTGAAGGTAGATCACCCCCCTACGAGCAGTACTTC
>-|13|-|TRBV19|TRBJ1-2
CASSIRVRGGYTF
TGTGCCAGTAGTATTCGGGTAAGAGGAGGCTACACCTTC
>-|14|few|TRBV2|TRBJ2-1
CASSFTRLDNEQFF
TGTGCCAGCAGTTTTACGCGACTAGACAATGAGCAGTTCTTC
>TRBD2|16|-|TRBV7-8|TRBJ2-1
CASSSSGGAGGVEQFF
TGTGCCAGCAGCTCATCGGGGGGAGCGGGAGGGGTTGAGCAGTTCTTC
>-|17|-|TRBV4-2|TRBJ2-2
CASSQTDRAKNTGELFF
TGTGCCAGCAGCCAGACCGACAGAGCGAAGAACACCGGGGAGCTGTTTTTT
>-|15|-|TRBV4-1|TRBJ1-4
CASMPRGIYTEKLFF
TGCGCCAGCATGCCCCGAGGGATATACACTGAAAAACTGTTTTTT
>TRBD1|15|-|TRBV28|TRBJ1-4
CASSLEGQGREKLFF
TGTGCCAGCAGTTTAGAGGGACAGGGGAGAGAAAAACTGTTTTTT
>-|14|-|TRBV6-1|TRBJ2-7
CASSEQGQSYEQYF
TGTGCCAGCAGTGAACAGGGTCAATCCTACGAGCAGTACTTC
>-|15|-|TRBV27|TRBJ1-3
CASSLSGGAGNTIYF
TGTGCCAGCAGTTTATCCGGCGGCGCTGGAAACACCATATATTTT